The following is a T cell receptor beta chain sequence with its context. The data stem from a study of blood T cell repertoires in COVID-19. Study at large: The United States, Italy and Spain were the sources of the acute and convalescent COVID-19 samples. Sources were T cells, B-cell-depleted T cells, or PBMCs; the material itself was cDNA or gDNA.

This CDR3 region has 14 residues. CDR1 and CDR2 (germline): SGHKS, YYEKEE (reference sequence). Unmatched junction bases numbered 4, after V lost 4 bases and J lost 2 bases. In the study's own analysis: Nucleated cell number was recorded as an estimate derived from reference gene primer amplification. Data came from immunoSEQ multiplex PCR; TCRdb stores just in-frame clones and leaves some out. V, J and clone size derive from that table, while D and trimming were established from the DNA sequence. This sample has approximately 28,000 clones, with 72% found just once. This chain connects TRBV5-5 to TRBJ2-5; the match to TRBD2 covers 8 bases. The sample consisted of peripheral blood. This TCR was sampled from a boy aged 2 to 10 with active or convalescent COVID-19. CDR3: CASSPGLAQETQYF. The CDR3 region has the DNA TGTGCCAGCAGCCCCGGACTAGCTCAAGAGACCCAGTACTTC.